Detailed here is one T cell receptor beta chain. The antigen remains unidentified. In blood CD8+ and CD4+ T cells, TCR beta underwent sequencing. TEMRA cells were enriched by FACS, while CD8+ and CD4+ T cells were obtained through a negative isolation that was performed magnetically. The CDR3 has 13 amino acids. The germline V and J ends were trimmed by 1 base and 5 bases, with 6 bases remaining between them. Per germline, CDR1 MGHDK and CDR2 SYGVNS. Roughly 0.5 to 1 ug RNA was reverse transcribed with random hexamers. In TCRdb, the immunoSEQ multiplex PCR reads were re-called with MiXCR into one record per CDR3 protein. The table has approximately 190,000 distinct CDR3 sequences, 95% seen once. This sample is drawn from a study of CD8 T cells in Susac syndrome. Study observations and caveats: The CD4+ T cell repertoires in Susac syndrome were not clonally expanded.

Sequenced sample: CD4+ T cells from PBMCs. This TCR came from a human donor with Susac syndrome. This rearrangement joins TRBV25-1 to TRBJ2-4; weak D call: TRBD2 (6 bases). The CDR3 DNA is TGTGCCAGCAGTGAATGGGGGGAAAACATTCAGTACTTC. The encoded protein is CASSEWGENIQYF. The full variable domain, with the rest looked up from reference TRBV25-1 and TRBJ2-4, is EADIYQTPRYLVIGTGKKITLECSQTMGHDKMYWYQQDPGMELHLIHYSYGVNSTEKGDLSSESTVSRIRTEHFPLTLESARPSHTSQYLCASSEWGENIQYFGAGTRLSVL.